This T cell receptor beta chain was recorded in a study of blood T cell repertoires in COVID-19. At the level of the study: Sites in the United States, Italy and Spain provided acute and convalescent COVID-19 samples.

The ends lost 5 bases at V and 7 bases at J; junction bases unmatched: 13. This CDR3 spans 16 amino acids. Germline V gene lookup returns CDR1 PRHDT and CDR2 FYEKMQ (reference sequence). The study drew participants aged about 18 to 89 years from approximately 25 US areas. Each participant's cohort was designated according to participant-reported clinical history. The authors' processing: Reference gene primer amplification gave nucleated cell count estimates. TCRdb keeps only in-frame clones here, not all; method: immunoSEQ multiplex PCR. The DNA was the basis for D and trimming; V, J and clone size are from that table. The table includes under 450,000 clones, 90% to 95% detected once.

This TCR was recovered from a woman between 35 and 50 years old who had been exposed to COVID-19. V usage is TRBV13 and J usage is TRBJ1-4, with 7 bases that match TRBD1. What was sequenced was PBMCs or T cells enriched from blood (not recorded which). The CDR3, as DNA: TGTGCCAGCAGCCACGGGACAGCTATACAGGCTGAAAAACTGTTTTTT. Protein: CASSHGTAIQAEKLFF.